Included here is one TCR beta chain sequence, with context. Its target is not known. This sample stems from a study of persistence of HIV-infected CD4 T cells. V was shortened by 6 bases and J by 4 bases, with 18 bases between the two germline ends. The CDR3 loop spans 15 amino acids. Germline lookup yields CDR1 MNHEY and CDR2 SVGEGT. Sequencing used immunoSEQ version 4 in survey mode. Genomic DNA was diluted to around 10 ng/uL, up to 1 ug per sample. TCRdb's table, derived via immunoSEQ multiplex PCR, lists solely in-frame clones and lacks some. Of about 36,000 clones detected, over 75% appear once; the ten largest clones hold more than 4.5%. Overlapping HIV-1 Gag 15-mer peptides at 0.95 to 1 ug per peptide per mL were used. Memory cells lacking CD40L and CD69 with high CD45RO were sorted.

This rearrangement joins TRBV6-2 or TRBV6-3 to TRBJ1-1; D is unresolved. The sample in question was cultured CD4+ T cells from PBMCs, obtained from a patient who received antiretroviral therapy. This receptor was taken from an adult with HIV. The donor label of this sample is uncertain. This CDR3 reads CASSLRDLGFTEAFF. The CDR3 DNA follows: TGTGCCAGCAGCCTGCGAGACTTGGGGTTCACTGAAGCTTTCTTT.